This T cell receptor (beta chain) appears in the sequencing data of a study of PD-L1 blockade in urothelial cancer. Profiled with immunoSEQ multiplex PCR; TCRdb holds only in-frame clones, not every one. The sample records roughly 62,000 clones, more than 65% being singletons. As to this clone: Its target is unknown.

The CDR3 consists of 12 residues. CDR1 and CDR2 from the germline V gene are MNHNS and SASEGT. Trimming cost V 6 bases and J 6 bases, with 9 bases left between them. Study-wide results and limits: Having blood TCR clonality under the median before treatment predicted better survival.

Here the sequenced sample was PBMCs, taken around atezolizumab (anti-PD-L1) treatment. The chain uses TRBV6-1 and TRBJ1-5; no clear D. The source of this sequence is an older man with urothelial cancer. In DNA form, the CDR3 reads TGTGCCAGCAGCGAGGGTGTTCAGCCCCAGCATTTT. This translates into CASSEGVQPQHF.